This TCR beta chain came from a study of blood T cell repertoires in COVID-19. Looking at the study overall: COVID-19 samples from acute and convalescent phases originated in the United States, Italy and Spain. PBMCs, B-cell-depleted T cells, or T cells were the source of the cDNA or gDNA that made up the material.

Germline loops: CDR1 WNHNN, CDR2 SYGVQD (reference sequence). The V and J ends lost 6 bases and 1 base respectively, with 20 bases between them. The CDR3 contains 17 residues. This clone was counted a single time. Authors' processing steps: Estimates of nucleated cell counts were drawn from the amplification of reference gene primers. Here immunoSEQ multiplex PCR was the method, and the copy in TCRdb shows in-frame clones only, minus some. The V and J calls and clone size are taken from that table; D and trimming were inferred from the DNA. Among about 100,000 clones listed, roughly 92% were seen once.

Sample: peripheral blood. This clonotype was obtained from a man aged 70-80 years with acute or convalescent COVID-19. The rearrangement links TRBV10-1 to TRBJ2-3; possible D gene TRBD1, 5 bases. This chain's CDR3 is CASRRDRLHLGTDTQYF. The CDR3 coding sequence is TGCGCCAGCAGAAGAGACAGACTCCATTTAGGCACAGATACGCAGTATTTT.